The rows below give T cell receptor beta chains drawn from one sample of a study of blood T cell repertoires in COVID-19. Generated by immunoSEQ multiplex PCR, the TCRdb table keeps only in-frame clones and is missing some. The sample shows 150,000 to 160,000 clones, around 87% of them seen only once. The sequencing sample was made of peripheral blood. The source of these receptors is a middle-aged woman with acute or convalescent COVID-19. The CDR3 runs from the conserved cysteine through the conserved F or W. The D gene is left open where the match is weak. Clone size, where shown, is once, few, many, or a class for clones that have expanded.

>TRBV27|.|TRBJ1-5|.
TGTGCCAGCAGTTTATCGAATTCTGGTATGCGGCAGCCCCAGCATTTT
CASSLSNSGMRQPQHF
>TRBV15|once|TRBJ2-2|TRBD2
TGTGCCACCAGCAGAGATAGAAGCGGGATGAACACCGGGGAGCTGTTTTTT
CATSRDRSGMNTGELFF
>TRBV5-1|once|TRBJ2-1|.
TGCGCCAGCAGCTTGGCCATCGGCTCCTACAATGAGCAGTTCTTC
CASSLAIGSYNEQFF
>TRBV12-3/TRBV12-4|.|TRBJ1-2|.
TGTGCCAGCAGTTCTGATGGCTACACCTTC
CASSSDGYTF
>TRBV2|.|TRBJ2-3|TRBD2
TGTGCCAGCAGTGAGGATAGCGGGGGCGCAGATACGCAGTATTTT
CASSEDSGGADTQYF
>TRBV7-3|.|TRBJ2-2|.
TGTGCCAGCAGCTTACAGTCGGGCGGGGAGCTGTTTTTT
CASSLQSGGELFF
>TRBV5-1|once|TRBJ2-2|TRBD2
TGCGCCAGCAGCTTGGGCGGGAGGAACACCGGGGAGCTGTTTTTT
CASSLGGRNTGELFF
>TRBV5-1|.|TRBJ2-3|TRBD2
TGCGCCAGCAGCTCGATAGCGGGGGGGTACACAGATACGCAGTATTTT
CASSSIAGGYTDTQYF
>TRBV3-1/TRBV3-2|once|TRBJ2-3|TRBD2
TGTGCCAGCAGCCAAGCGGCTAGCGGGAGGAGAGCAGATACGCAGTATTTT
CASSQAASGRRADTQYF
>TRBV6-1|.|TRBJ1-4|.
TGTGCCAGCAGTGAAGGACAGGCCTTTAATGAAAAACTGTTTTTT
CASSEGQAFNEKLFF
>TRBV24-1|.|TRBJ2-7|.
TGTGCCACCAGCACTCCTACCTACGAGCAGTACTTC
CATSTPTYEQYF
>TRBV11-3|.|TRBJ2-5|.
TGTGCCAGCAGCACCAGGGTTTCAGAGACCCAGTACTTC
CASSTRVSETQYF
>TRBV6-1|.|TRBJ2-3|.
TGTGCCAGCAGTGAAGAGGACAGCCGCACAGATACGCAGTATTTT
CASSEEDSRTDTQYF
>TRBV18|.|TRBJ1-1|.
TGTGCCAGCTCATCTAACCGGGGATCGACTGAAGCTTTCTTT
CASSSNRGSTEAFF
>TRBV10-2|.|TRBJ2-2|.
TGCGCCAGCAGTCGTACCGGGGAGCTGTTTTTT
CASSRTGELFF
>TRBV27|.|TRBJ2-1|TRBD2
TGTGCCAGCAGTTCGCGGACTAGCGGGGCTTACAATGAGCAGTTCTTC
CASSSRTSGAYNEQFF
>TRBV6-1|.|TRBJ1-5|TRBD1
TGTGCCAGCAGTGAAAACAGGGGAAGGAATCAGCCCCAGCATTTT
CASSENRGRNQPQHF
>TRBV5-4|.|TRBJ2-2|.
TGTGCCAGCAGCTTGGTACAGATGAACACCGGGGAGCTGTTTTTT
CASSLVQMNTGELFF
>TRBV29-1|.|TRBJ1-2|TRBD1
TGCAGCGCGGGAAGGGGACAGGGGGGGCCAGATAACTATGGCTACACCTTC
CSAGRGQGGPDNYGYTF
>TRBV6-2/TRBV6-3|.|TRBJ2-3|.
TGTGCCAGCATCCCAAGGTCAGGGGCGCTAGGATGGGATACGCAGTATTTT
CASIPRSGALGWDTQYF
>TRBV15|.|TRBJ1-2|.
TGTGCCACCAGCTTACAGGGTAACTATGGCTACACCTTC
CATSLQGNYGYTF
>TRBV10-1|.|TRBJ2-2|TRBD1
TGCGCCAGCCGATCCGGGACAGGGACGGCCGGGGAGCTGTTTTTT
CASRSGTGTAGELFF
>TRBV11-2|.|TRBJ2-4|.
TGTGCCAGCAGATCAATAGCCAAAAACATTCAGTACTTC
CASRSIAKNIQYF